This T cell receptor beta chain emerged from a study of T cells in Graves' hyperthyroidism and ophthalmopathy. Turning to the study itself: Upon initial diagnosis and before any treatment, peripheral blood was collected. Findings and caveats of the study: A 13 V-J model separated ophthalmopathy from stable hyperthyroidism.

This CDR3 spans 15 amino acids. Germline assignment: CDR1 LNHDA and CDR2 SQIVND (reference sequence). V dropped 5 bases and J dropped 4 bases, with 12 bases sitting between them. The PBMCs were sourced from fresh peripheral blood (around 10 ml). The CDR3 regions of TCR beta were amplified from RNA transcripts. TCR CDR3 underwent first-round RT-PCR with the HTBI primer set. Each CDR3 protein is one row after TCRdb ran MiXCR on the multiplex PCR reads. Here the sample spans a few hundred thousand distinct CDR3 sequences, approximately 13% being singletons. As to this clonotype: Its antigen is undetermined.

The clonotype was recovered from a woman between 40 and 55 years old with Graves' ophthalmopathy. Sequencing was carried out using blood. The chain combines TRBV19 with TRBJ1-6, with a possible D match to TRBD1 (5 bases). The CDR3, as DNA: TGTGCCAGTAGTGTCCGGGACCTGTATAATTCACCCCTCCACTTT. Protein: CASSVRDLYNSPLHF. Drawing the rest from reference TRBV19 and TRBJ1-6, the complete variable domain is DGGITQSPKYLFRKEGQNVTLSCEQNLNHDAMYWYRQDPGQGLRLIYYSQIVNDFQKGDIAEGYSVSREKKESFPLTVTSAQKNPTAFYLCASSVRDLYNSPLHFGNGTRLTVT.